What follows describes a single T cell receptor (beta chain). This entry is derived from a study of T cells expressing NK-cell markers. Germline CDR1 is MGHDK and CDR2 is SYGVNS. This CDR3 has 16 residues. The authors made TCR beta cDNA libraries by 5'RACE template switching. This switching added a universal primer site and UMIs. Each CDR3 protein gets one entry in TCRdb, which reprocessed the 5' RACE reads and gives no DNA. The table for this sample gives roughly 390,000 distinct CDR3 sequences. The sequence came from a man aged 18-69 years in good health. J is TRBJ2-3 and V is TRBV25-1; TCRdb proposes TRBD2, but this gene call is untestable without DNA. The source material was blood T cells: a sorted CD56 or NKG2C T cell subset, CD4+ or CD8+ T cells, or bulk PBMC T cells (not recorded which). The CDR3 loop is CASSDGRGGRKDTQYF.